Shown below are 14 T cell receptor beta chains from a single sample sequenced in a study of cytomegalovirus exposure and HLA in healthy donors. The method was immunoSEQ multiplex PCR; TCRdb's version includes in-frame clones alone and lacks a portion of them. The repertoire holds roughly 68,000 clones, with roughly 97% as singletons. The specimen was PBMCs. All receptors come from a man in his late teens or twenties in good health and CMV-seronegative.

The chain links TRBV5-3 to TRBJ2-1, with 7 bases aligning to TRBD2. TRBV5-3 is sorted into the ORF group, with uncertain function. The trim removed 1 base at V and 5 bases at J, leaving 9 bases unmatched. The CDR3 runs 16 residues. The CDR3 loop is CARSLKNSGLDNEQFF. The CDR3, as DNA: TGTGCCAGAAGCTTGAAGAATTCCGGACTAGACAATGAGCAGTTCTTC.

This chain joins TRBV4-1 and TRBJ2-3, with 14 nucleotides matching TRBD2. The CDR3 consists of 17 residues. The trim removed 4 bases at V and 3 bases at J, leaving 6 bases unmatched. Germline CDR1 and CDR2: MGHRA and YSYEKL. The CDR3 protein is CASSPPTSGGATDTQYF. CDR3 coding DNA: TGCGCCAGCAGCCCCCCGACTAGCGGGGGGGCAACAGATACGCAGTATTTT.

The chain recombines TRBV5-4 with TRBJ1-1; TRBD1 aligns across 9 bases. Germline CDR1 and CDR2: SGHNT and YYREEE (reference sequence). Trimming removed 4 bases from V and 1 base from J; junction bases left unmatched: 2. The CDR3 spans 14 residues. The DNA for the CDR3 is TGTGCCAGCAGCCTGGACAGGGGGAACACTGAAGCTTTCTTT. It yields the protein CASSLDRGNTEAFF.

The CDR3 nucleotides are TGCGCCAGCAGCACGACAGGGGGCGCTTATTCACCCCTCCACTTT. It encodes CASSTTGGAYSPLHF. The chain recombines TRBV4-1 with TRBJ1-6, with TRBD1 matching 10 bases. This CDR3 spans 15 amino acids. Germline values: CDR1 MGHRA, CDR2 YSYEKL. Unmatched junction bases numbered 6, after V lost 5 bases and J lost 8 bases.

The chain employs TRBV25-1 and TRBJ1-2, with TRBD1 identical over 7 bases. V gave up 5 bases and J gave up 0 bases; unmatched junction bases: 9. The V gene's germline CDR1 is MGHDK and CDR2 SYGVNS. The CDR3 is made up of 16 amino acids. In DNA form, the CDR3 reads TGTGCCAGCAGTATGACAGGGCGGTCGGCTAACTATGGCTACACCTTC. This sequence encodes CASSMTGRSANYGYTF.

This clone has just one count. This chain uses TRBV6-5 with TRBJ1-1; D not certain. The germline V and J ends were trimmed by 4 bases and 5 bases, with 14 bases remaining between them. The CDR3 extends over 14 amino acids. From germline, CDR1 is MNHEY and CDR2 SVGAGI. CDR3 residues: CASSLPKEGTEAFF. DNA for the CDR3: TGTGCCAGCAGTTTACCGAAGGAGGGAACTGAAGCTTTCTTT.

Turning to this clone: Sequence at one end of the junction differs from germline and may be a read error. CDR3 protein: CASSKETGTGGDYGYTF. The CDR3 DNA reads as TGCGCCAGCAGCAAAGAGACCGGGACAGGGGGGGACTATGGCTACACCTTC. V gene TRBV4-1 combines with J gene TRBJ1-2; 11 bases line up with TRBD1. Per germline, CDR1 MGHRA and CDR2 YSYEKL. This CDR3 has 17 amino acids.

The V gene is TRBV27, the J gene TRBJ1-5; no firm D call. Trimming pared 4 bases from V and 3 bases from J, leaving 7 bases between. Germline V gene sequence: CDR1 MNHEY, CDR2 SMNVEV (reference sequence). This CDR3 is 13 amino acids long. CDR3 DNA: TGTGCCAGCAGTTATCAGTACAATCAGCCCCAGCATTTT. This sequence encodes CASSYQYNQPQHF.

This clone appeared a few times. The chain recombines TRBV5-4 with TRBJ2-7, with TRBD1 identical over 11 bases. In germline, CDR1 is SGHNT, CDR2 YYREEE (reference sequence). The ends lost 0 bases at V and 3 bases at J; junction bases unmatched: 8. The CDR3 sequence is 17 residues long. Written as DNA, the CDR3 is TGTGCCAGCAGCTTGGCCGGACAGGGGGCGCGATTCTACGAGCAGTACTTC. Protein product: CASSLAGQGARFYEQYF. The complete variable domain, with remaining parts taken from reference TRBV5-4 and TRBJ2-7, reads ETGVTQSPTHLIKTRGQQVTLRCSSQSGHNTVSWYQQALGQGPQFIFQYYREEENGRGNFPPRFSGLQFPNYSSELNVNALELDDSALYLCASSLAGQGARFYEQYFGPGTRLTVT.

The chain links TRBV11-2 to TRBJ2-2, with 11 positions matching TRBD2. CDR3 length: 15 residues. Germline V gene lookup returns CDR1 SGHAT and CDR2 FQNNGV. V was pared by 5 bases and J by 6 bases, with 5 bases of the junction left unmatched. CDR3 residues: CASSATSGSPGELFF. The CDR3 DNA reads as TGTGCCAGCAGCGCCACTAGCGGGAGTCCCGGGGAGCTGTTTTTT.

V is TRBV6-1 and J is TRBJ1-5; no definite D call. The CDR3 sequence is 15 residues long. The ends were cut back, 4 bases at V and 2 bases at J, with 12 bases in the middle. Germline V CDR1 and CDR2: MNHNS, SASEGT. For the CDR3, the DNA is TGTGCCAGCAGTGGAACGGGATTTGGCAATCAGCCCCAGCATTTT. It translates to CASSGTGFGNQPQHF.

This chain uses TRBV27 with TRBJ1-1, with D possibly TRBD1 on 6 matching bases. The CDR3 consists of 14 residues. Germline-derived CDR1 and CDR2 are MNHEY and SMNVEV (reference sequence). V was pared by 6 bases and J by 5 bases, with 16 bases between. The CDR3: CASSLNRVRTEAFF. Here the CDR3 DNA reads TGTGCCAGCAGCCTTAACAGGGTAAGGACTGAAGCTTTCTTT.

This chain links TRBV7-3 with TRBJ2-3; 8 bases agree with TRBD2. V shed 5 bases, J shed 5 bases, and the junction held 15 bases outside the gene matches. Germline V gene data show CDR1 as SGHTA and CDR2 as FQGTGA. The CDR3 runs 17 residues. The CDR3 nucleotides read TGTGCCAGCAGCCTCCGTGAGCGGGGGCGGGACGGAGATACGCAGTATTTT. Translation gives CASSLRERGRDGDTQYF. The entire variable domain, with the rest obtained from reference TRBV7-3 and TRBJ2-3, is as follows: GAGVSQTPSNKVTEKGKYVELRCDPISGHTALYWYRQSLGQGPEFLIYFQGTGAADDSGLPNDRFFAVRPEGSVSTLKIQRTERGDSAVYLCASSLRERGRDGDTQYFGPGTRLTVL.

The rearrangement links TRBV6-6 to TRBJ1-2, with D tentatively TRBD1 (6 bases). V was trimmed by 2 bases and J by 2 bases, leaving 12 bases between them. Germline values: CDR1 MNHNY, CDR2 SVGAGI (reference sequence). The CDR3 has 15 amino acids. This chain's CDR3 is CASSYSNRDNYGYTF. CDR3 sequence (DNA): TGTGCCAGCAGTTACAGCAACAGGGACAACTATGGCTACACCTTC.